This TCR beta chain was identified in a study of regulatory T cells in long-lasting Graves disease. Study information: The term persistent Graves' disease signified upward of 5 years on antithyroid drugs with positive TSH receptor antibodies.

The time point was: persistent/refractory GD, antithyroid drugs over 5 years with positive TRAb. The TCR library was prepared using RNA isolated from PBMCs. Staff took about 9.8 milliliters of peripheral blood and put it into EDTA tubes. The authors built TCR beta libraries using iRepertoire HTBI primers and Arm-PCR of CDR3 regions. From the multiplex PCR reads, TCRdb called clonotypes with MiXCR, one entry per CDR3 protein. The profile shows about 660,000 distinct CDR3 sequences, 30% of them singletons. After removal of 2 bases from V and 5 bases from J, the junction contained 3 bases not matched to a gene. From germline, CDR1 is SGHVS and CDR2 FNYEAQ. The CDR3 contains 14 residues. This clonotype was seen only a few times. What it binds is not known. Study results and limitations: With 2,500 to 3,000 shared public clonotypes, persistent patients exceeded new patients, who shared about a thousand. Persistent disease favored TRBV28, TRBJ1-2 and TRBJ2-5.

This clonotype was sampled from a female donor with Graves disease. This specimen was peripheral blood mononuclear cells (PBMCs), taken when the disease was refractory, from a patient treated with antithyroid drugs. The rearrangement joins TRBV7-6 to TRBJ2-5; 9 bases are shared with TRBD1. The CDR3 DNA reads TGTGCCAGCAGCTTATTAGGGACAGGGGAGACCCAGTACTTC. Translated: CASSLLGTGETQYF.